Following are 24 T cell receptor beta chains from one sample sequenced in a study of graft-versus-host responses after intestinal transplantation. The method was immunoSEQ multiplex PCR; TCRdb's version includes in-frame clones alone and lacks a portion of them. The table has about 100,000 clones, over 75% seen once. The sequenced sample was PBMCs, obtained 450 to 480 days after intestinal transplant. The receptor set was obtained from a human patient who received an intestinal transplant, so some T cells may come from the graft donor.

This chain connects TRBV25-1 to TRBJ1-2; the D gene is possibly TRBD1 (6 bases). Deletions cut 6 bases from V and 1 base from J, with 12 bases between. Germline V CDR1 and CDR2: MGHDK, SYGVNS. CDR3 size: 14 residues. The DNA for the CDR3 is TGTGCCAGCAGAGACTGGACAGATAACTATGGCTACACCTTC. It encodes CASRDWTDNYGYTF.

This clone was found once. The rearrangement links TRBV15 to TRBJ2-1; perhaps TRBD2 as D (6 bases). Germline CDR1 reads LNHNV; CDR2 reads YYDKDF (reference sequence). V lost 1 base and J 0 bases, leaving 7 bases between the germline ends. The CDR3 spans 15 residues. The CDR3 here is CATSRGGASYNEQFF. In DNA, the CDR3 is TGTGCCACCAGCAGAGGCGGGGCCTCCTACAATGAGCAGTTCTTC.

The J gene is TRBJ2-3, the V gene TRBV12-1. TRBV12-1 is reported as a pseudogene. The CDR3 runs to 15 residues. CDR3 nucleotides: TGTGCCAGCAGCTCCACCGGGGCTAGTGCAGATACGCAGTATTTT. Protein product: CASSSTGASADTQYF.

The V gene is TRBV5-1, the J gene TRBJ2-2, with TRBD1 matching over 7 bases. Germline trimming cut 9 bases from V and 5 bases from J; bases unmatched to any gene: 7. The CDR3 extends over 13 amino acids. Germline loops: CDR1 SGHRS, CDR2 YFSETQ. The CDR3, as DNA: TGCGCCATCTCGACAGGGATGACCGGGGAGCTGTTTTTT. Amino acids: CAISTGMTGELFF.

The rearrangement links TRBV13 to TRBJ1-3; no clear D. Germline lookup yields CDR1 PRHDT and CDR2 FYEKMQ (reference sequence). Deletions cut 2 bases from V and 0 bases from J, with 11 bases between. The CDR3 sequence is 16 residues long. CDR3 sequence: CASSLPHRVSGNTIYF. CDR3 DNA: TGTGCCAGCAGCTTACCGCACCGGGTCTCTGGAAACACCATATATTTT. The full variable domain, rest sourced from reference TRBV13 and TRBJ1-3, is AAGVIQSPRHLIKEKRETATLKCYPIPRHDTVYWYQQGPGQDPQFLISFYEKMQSDKGSIPDRFSAQQFSDYHSELNMSSLELGDSALYFCASSLPHRVSGNTIYFGEGSWLTVV.

The J gene is TRBJ2-2, the V gene TRBV9, with a possible D match to TRBD2 (5 bases). Germline lookup yields CDR1 SGDLS and CDR2 YYNGEE. The V end was cut by 4 bases, the J end by 3 bases, with 10 bases between. This CDR3 contains 14 residues. The CDR3 loop is CASSPSGDTGELFF. DNA of the CDR3: TGTGCCAGCAGCCCGAGCGGAGACACCGGGGAGCTGTTTTTT.

This chain joins TRBV4-1 and TRBJ1-5, with D hard to call. The CDR3 is 15 residues long. V dropped 2 bases and J dropped 4 bases, with 12 bases sitting between them. Germline assignment: CDR1 MGHRA and CDR2 YSYEKL. CDR3 sequence reads: CASSQLITVNQPQHF. In DNA form, the CDR3 reads TGCGCCAGCAGCCAATTGATCACGGTGAATCAGCCCCAGCATTTT.

This clone occurred once. The chain combines TRBV2 with TRBJ1-5, with unresolved D. There are 15 residues in the CDR3. Looked up from germline, CDR1 is SNHLY and CDR2 is FYNNEI. V lost 6 bases to trimming and J lost 0 bases, with 12 bases between them. The CDR3 DNA reads as TGTGCCAGCAGGGCCGGCCGCAGTAGCAATCAGCCCCAGCATTTT. Protein: CASRAGRSSNQPQHF.

The chain combines TRBV7-9 with TRBJ2-5; no definite D call. The tail of the sequence fits TRBJ2-7 better, so the J call may be wrong. This CDR3 comprises 14 residues. Germline CDR1 and CDR2: SEHNR and FQNEAQ (reference sequence). The CDR3, as DNA: TGTGCCAGCAGCTTACCGGCGAGCTCCTACGAGCAGTACTTC. Translation: CASSLPASSYEQYF.

The chain has TRBV21-1 and TRBJ1-6. TRBV21-1 is designated a pseudogene. This CDR3 has 17 amino acids. The CDR3 nucleotides read TGTGCCAGCGGTTGGTGGAGTACGCACCACTCTTTTTCACCCCTCCACTTT. Translation gives CASGWWSTHHSFSPLHF.

The chain joins TRBV4-1 to TRBJ2-5; 11 bases line up with TRBD2. Germline-derived CDR1 and CDR2 are MGHRA and YSYEKL. CDR3 length: 17 amino acids. The V gene end was trimmed by 1 base and the J gene end by 5 bases; junction bases not matched to a gene: 9. The CDR3 here is CASSQVGSGGGFETQYF. In DNA form, the CDR3 reads TGCGCCAGCAGCCAAGTGGGTAGCGGGGGGGGTTTTGAGACCCAGTACTTC.

The chain employs TRBV5-6 and TRBJ1-6; 7 bases match TRBD1. This CDR3 comprises 14 residues. Trimming removed 4 bases from V and 3 bases from J; junction bases left unmatched: 1. Germline V gives CDR1 SGHDT, CDR2 YYEEEE. CDR3 amino acids: CASSRDSYNSPLHF. The CDR3 DNA is TGTGCCAGCAGCCGGGACAGCTATAATTCACCCCTCCACTTT.

This rearrangement joins TRBV4-2 to TRBJ1-6; no firm D call. Deletions cut 4 bases from V and 9 bases from J, with 10 bases between. The CDR3 is made up of 13 amino acids. The germline CDR1 and CDR2 sequences are LGHNA and YNFKEQ. This CDR3 reads CASSPDATSPLHF. The CDR3 DNA reads TGTGCCAGCAGCCCGGACGCCACTTCACCCCTCCACTTT.

The chain links TRBV10-1 to TRBJ2-2; TRBD1 is a possible D gene (6 bases). This CDR3 contains 15 residues. The V gene lost 4 bases and the J gene lost 2 bases, with 11 bases spanning the gap. In germline, CDR1 is WNHNN, CDR2 SYGVQD (reference sequence). The CDR3 is CASSVGQLNTGELFF. The CDR3 region has the DNA TGCGCCAGCAGTGTTGGACAGCTCAACACCGGGGAGCTGTTTTTT.

The gene calls are TRBV7-3 and TRBJ2-7; a possible D gene is TRBD1 (6 bases). The CDR3 length is 13 residues. Germline assignment: CDR1 SGHTA and CDR2 FQGTGA. V was trimmed by 1 base and J by 5 bases, leaving 9 bases between them. The CDR3 here is CASSLIPGDEQYF. CDR3 nucleotide sequence: TGTGCCAGCAGCTTAATCCCAGGGGACGAGCAGTACTTC.

In DNA, the CDR3 is TGTGCCACTACAGGGGGCGATTACACTGAAGCTTTCTTT. This encodes CATTGGDYTEAFF. V gene TRBV10-3 combines with J gene TRBJ1-1; 9 bases are shared with TRBD1. CDR1 and CDR2 (germline): ENHRY, SYGVKD. The CDR3 spans 13 residues. J lost 3 bases, V lost 10 bases, and 6 bases had no gene match.

The V gene is TRBV5-1, the J gene TRBJ2-5, with 7 bases lining up with TRBD2. Losses at the gene ends were 2 bases for V and 5 bases for J; bases not matched to a gene: 6. Germline V lookup: CDR1 SGHRS, CDR2 YFSETQ. This CDR3 region has 14 residues. The CDR3 reads CASSFSGGTETQYF. Here the CDR3 DNA reads TGCGCCAGCAGCTTTTCGGGGGGTACGGAGACCCAGTACTTC.

This chain joins TRBV19 and TRBJ1-1; D is unresolved. With 9 bases removed from V and 11 bases from J, the gap between germline ends came to 16 bases. Looked up from germline, CDR1 is LNHDA and CDR2 is SQIVND (reference sequence). This CDR3 is 11 amino acids long. The CDR3 loop reads CASHLKSWAFF. CDR3 DNA: TGTGCCAGCCACCTAAAGTCATGGGCTTTCTTT.

This chain links TRBV15 with TRBJ1-5; perhaps TRBD1 as D (6 bases). This CDR3 is 18 amino acids long. Per germline, CDR1 LNHNV and CDR2 YYDKDF (reference sequence). V gave up 2 bases and J gave up 5 bases, with 22 bases separating them. In nucleotides, the CDR3 is TGTGCCACCAGCAGACGTATCTCTCACAGGGTTGAGGATCAGCCCCAGCATTTT. As protein: CATSRRISHRVEDQPQHF. Full variable domain (rest looked up from reference TRBV15 and TRBJ1-5): DAMVIQNPRYQVTQFGKPVTLSCSQTLNHNVMYWYQQKSSQAPKLLFHYYDKDFNNEADTPDNFQSRRPNTSFCFLDIRSPGLGDTAMYLCATSRRISHRVEDQPQHFGDGTRLSIL.

This chain links TRBV9 with TRBJ2-3; weak D call: TRBD2 (5 bases). The CDR3 loop spans 15 amino acids. The germline V and J ends were trimmed by 3 bases and 2 bases, with 13 bases remaining between them. Germline V lookup: CDR1 SGDLS, CDR2 YYNGEE. CDR3 nucleotides: TGTGCCAGCAGCGGAACGGGGTCACTCACAGATACGCAGTATTTT. This encodes CASSGTGSLTDTQYF.

This clone was seen more than once but under ten times. The chain uses TRBV7-8 and TRBJ1-1, with a tentative D call TRBD1 (5 bases). The CDR3 runs 11 residues. Trimming pared 6 bases from V and 7 bases from J, leaving 9 bases between. CDR1 and CDR2 from the germline V gene are SGHVS and FQNEAQ. The CDR3 reads CASSAGLEAFF. CDR3 DNA: TGTGCCAGCAGTGCAGGGCTTGAAGCTTTCTTT.

CDR3 sequence: CASSLVSTVYEQYF. The CDR3 DNA is TGTGCCAGCAGCTTGGTGTCGACAGTCTACGAGCAGTACTTC. The V call is TRBV5-5, the J call TRBJ2-7; perhaps TRBD1 as D (5 bases). The CDR3 loop spans 14 amino acids. The ends were cut back, 0 bases at V and 3 bases at J, with 10 bases in the middle. The germline V gene has CDR1 SGHKS and CDR2 YYEKEE (reference sequence).

The chain combines TRBV25-1 with TRBJ1-3, with 10 bases matching TRBD1. The germline gives CDR1 MGHDK, CDR2 SYGVNS. The CDR3 runs to 15 residues. The trim removed 6 bases at V and 4 bases at J, leaving 6 bases unmatched. The CDR3 spells CASSRDRGIGNTIYF. CDR3 nucleotide sequence: TGTGCCAGCAGCCGGGACAGGGGAATAGGAAACACCATATATTTT. Together with reference TRBV25-1 and TRBJ1-3, the CDR3 gives the full variable domain: EADIYQTPRYLVIGTGKKITLECSQTMGHDKMYWYQQDPGMELHLIHYSYGVNSTEKGDLSSESTVSRIRTEHFPLTLESARPSHTSQYLCASSRDRGIGNTIYFGEGSWLTVV.

The V gene is TRBV19, the J gene TRBJ2-7; D could derive from TRBD1 or TRBD2 (6 bases each). V was trimmed by 4 bases and J by 4 bases, leaving 17 bases between them. Germline CDR1 reads LNHDA; CDR2 reads SQIVND (reference sequence). There are 15 residues in the CDR3. Written as DNA, the CDR3 is TGTGCCAGTAGTACACCCCGCGGGACACATTACGAGCAGTACTTC. This translates into CASSTPRGTHYEQYF. Combining the CDR3 with reference TRBV19 and TRBJ2-7 gives the whole variable domain DGGITQSPKYLFRKEGQNVTLSCEQNLNHDAMYWYRQDPGQGLRLIYYSQIVNDFQKGDIAEGYSVSREKKESFPLTVTSAQKNPTAFYLCASSTPRGTHYEQYFGPGTRLTVT.